This TCR beta chain emerged from a study of blood T cell repertoires in COVID-19. CDR1 and CDR2 from the germline V gene are SGHVS and FQNEAQ. CDR3 length: 14 amino acids. V lost 1 base, J lost 7 bases, and 13 bases lay in between. This table comes from immunoSEQ multiplex PCR, and its TCRdb copy is limited to in-frame clones, with some not included. Here the sample spans just over 250,000 clones, over 70% being singletons. The TCR sequence derives from a woman aged 70 to 79 with COVID-19, enrolled during active disease. The chain combines TRBV7-8 with TRBJ1-2; no firm D call. Material for sequencing was peripheral blood. The CDR3 nucleotides are TGTGCCAGCAGCTTAGTCCTACCCGGGTCTGGCTACACCTTC. It translates to CASSLVLPGSGYTF.